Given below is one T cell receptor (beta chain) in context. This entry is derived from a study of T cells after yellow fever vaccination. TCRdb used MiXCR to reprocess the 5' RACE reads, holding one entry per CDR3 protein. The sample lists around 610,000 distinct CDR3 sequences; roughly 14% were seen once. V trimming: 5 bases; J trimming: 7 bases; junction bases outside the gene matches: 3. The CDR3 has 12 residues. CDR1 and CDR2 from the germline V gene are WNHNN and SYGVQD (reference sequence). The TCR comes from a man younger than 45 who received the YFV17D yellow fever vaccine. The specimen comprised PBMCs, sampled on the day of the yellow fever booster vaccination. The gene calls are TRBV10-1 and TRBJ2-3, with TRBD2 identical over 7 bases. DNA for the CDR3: TGCGCCAGCAGTCCCGGGACTAATACGCAGTATTTT. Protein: CASSPGTNTQYF.